This T cell receptor beta chain was identified in a study of cytomegalovirus exposure and HLA in healthy donors. Looked up from germline, CDR1 is SGHTA and CDR2 is FQGTGA. CDR3 length: 16 residues. After removal of 4 bases from V and 5 bases from J, the junction contained 9 bases not matched to a gene. PCR involved 60 Vbeta and 13 Jbeta primers. This table comes from immunoSEQ multiplex PCR, and its TCRdb copy is limited to in-frame clones, with some not included. The sample includes around 150,000 clones, roughly two thirds of them seen just once. The receptor comes from a woman aged 30 to 39 in good health and CMV-seronegative. Sequencing input: PBMCs. The J gene is TRBJ2-4, the V gene TRBV7-3, with 9 bases aligning to TRBD1. CDR3 loop: CASSSRGQGWENIQYF. CDR3 nucleotide sequence: TGTGCCAGCAGCTCAAGGGGACAGGGATGGGAAAACATTCAGTACTTC.